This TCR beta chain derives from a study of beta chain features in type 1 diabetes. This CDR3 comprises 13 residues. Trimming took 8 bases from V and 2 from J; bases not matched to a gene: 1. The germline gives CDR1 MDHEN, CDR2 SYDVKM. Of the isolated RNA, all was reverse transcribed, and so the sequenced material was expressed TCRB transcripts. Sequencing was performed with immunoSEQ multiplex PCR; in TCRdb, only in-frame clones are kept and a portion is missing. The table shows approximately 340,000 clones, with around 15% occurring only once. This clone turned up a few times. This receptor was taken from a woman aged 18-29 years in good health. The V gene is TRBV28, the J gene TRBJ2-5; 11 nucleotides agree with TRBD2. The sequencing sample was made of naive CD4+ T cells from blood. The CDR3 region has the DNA TGTGCCAGCCTAGCGGGAGGACAAGAGACCCAGTACTTC. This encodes CASLAGGQETQYF.